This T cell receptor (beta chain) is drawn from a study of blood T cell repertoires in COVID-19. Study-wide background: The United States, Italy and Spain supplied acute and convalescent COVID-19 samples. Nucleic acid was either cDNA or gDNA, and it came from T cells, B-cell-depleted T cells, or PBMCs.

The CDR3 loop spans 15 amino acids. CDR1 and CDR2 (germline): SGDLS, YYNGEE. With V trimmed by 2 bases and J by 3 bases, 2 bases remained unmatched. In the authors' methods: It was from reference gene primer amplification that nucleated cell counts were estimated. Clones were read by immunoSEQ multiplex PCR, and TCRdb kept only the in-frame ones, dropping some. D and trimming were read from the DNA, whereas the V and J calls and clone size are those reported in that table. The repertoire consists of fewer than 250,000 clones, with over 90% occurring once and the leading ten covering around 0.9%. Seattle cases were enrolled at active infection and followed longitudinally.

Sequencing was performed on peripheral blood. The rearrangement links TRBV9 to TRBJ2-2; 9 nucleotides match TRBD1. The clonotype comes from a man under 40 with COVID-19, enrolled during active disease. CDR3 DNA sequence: TGTGCCAGCAGCGTGGGGGACAGGGACACCGGGGAGCTGTTTTTT. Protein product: CASSVGDRDTGELFF.